The present T cell receptor (beta chain) was sequenced within a study of T cell repertoires in cytomegalovirus infection. Overall study: Both CMV infection and a matching HLA type were indicated by public TCR beta signatures. General study findings and limits: Across the ex vivo response, the dominant clonotypes were HLA-C-restricted CMV-specific TCR beta clonotypes.

A note on this clonotype: The antigen is unknown.

Trimming took off 4 bases at V and 5 bases at J, with 23 bases between the two ends. The CDR3 spans 16 residues. CDR1 is DFQATT and CDR2 is SNEGSKA in the germline V gene (reference sequence). TCRdb analysed the reads with MiXCR anew, one entry per CDR3 protein. The data contain more than 150,000 distinct CDR3 sequences, roughly 19% of them seen just once; the ten biggest clones take up just under 3%. The V and J genes are TRBV20-1 and TRBJ1-1; a weak D match, TRBD1 (6 bases). The specimen sequenced was PBMCs. This receptor was identified in a human donor in good health (CMV status not recorded). Some clones in this sample may be carry-over from other donors' samples. CDR3 sequence reads: CSATTRQAWGRTEAFF. In DNA, the CDR3 is TGCAGTGCTACCACTCGACAGGCGTGGGGAAGGACTGAAGCTTTCTTT.